Listed below are T cell receptor beta chains from one sample, sequenced in a study of blood T cell repertoires in COVID-19. Measured with immunoSEQ multiplex PCR; TCRdb has only the in-frame clones, and not every one. The profile shows about 170,000 clones, around 87% of them singletons. Sequencing was performed on peripheral blood. Every receptor here comes from an elderly woman with COVID-19, enrolled during active disease. Both conserved end residues are trimmed from each CDR3. The D gene is left open where the match is weak.

>NA|TRBV5-1
ASSLAGGISGNTIY
>TRBD1|TRBV5-1
ASSPKGQVGFYEQY
>TRBD1|TRBV4-3
ASSQGTGGSYEQY
>TRBD1|TRBV19
ASSTTGPSNQPQH
>NA|TRBV28
ASSLPRTEAF
>TRBD2|TRBV28
ASSLERTSGSPDEQF
>TRBD2|TRBV4-2
ASSETSGSGYEQY
>TRBD1|TRBV19
ASKGQASGNTIY
>NA|TRBV9
ASSVEVAVNQETQY
>NA|TRBV18
ASSRSRDTQY
>NA|TRBV27
ASNSGSQPF
>TRBD2|TRBV5-1
ASSLAASGNYNEQF
>NA|TRBV6-1
ASSEGAGKQETQY
>NA|TRBV25-1
ASSELQWNEQF
>NA|TRBV6-2/TRBV6-3
ASSYSGHRMNTEAF
>NA|TRBV19
ASVGTAPEAF
>NA|TRBV24-1
ATSDAVTGTDNEQF
>NA|TRBV18
ASSPQADAGTDTQY
>NA|TRBV19
ASSNIQGRLGNTEAF
>TRBD2|TRBV6-6
ASSPGLAGVETQY
>TRBD1|TRBV30
AWRDRGLDTGELF
>NA|TRBV6-6
ASSHGTPRGSYNEQF
>NA|TRBV7-2
ASRKAGDNQPQH
>TRBD2|TRBV7-2
ASSLGGTIGTGELF
>NA|TRBV9
ASSRDWGNEQF
>TRBD1|TRBV7-7
ASSLGQAAGQY
>NA|TRBV7-2
ASSLIAGDNQPQH
>TRBD2|TRBV4-3
ASSPYLAGAGDTQY
>TRBD2|TRBV10-2
ASSETFSAGAINIQY
>TRBD1|TRBV19
ASRPGQGYLVYGYT
>NA|TRBV7-8
ASSREVEDQY